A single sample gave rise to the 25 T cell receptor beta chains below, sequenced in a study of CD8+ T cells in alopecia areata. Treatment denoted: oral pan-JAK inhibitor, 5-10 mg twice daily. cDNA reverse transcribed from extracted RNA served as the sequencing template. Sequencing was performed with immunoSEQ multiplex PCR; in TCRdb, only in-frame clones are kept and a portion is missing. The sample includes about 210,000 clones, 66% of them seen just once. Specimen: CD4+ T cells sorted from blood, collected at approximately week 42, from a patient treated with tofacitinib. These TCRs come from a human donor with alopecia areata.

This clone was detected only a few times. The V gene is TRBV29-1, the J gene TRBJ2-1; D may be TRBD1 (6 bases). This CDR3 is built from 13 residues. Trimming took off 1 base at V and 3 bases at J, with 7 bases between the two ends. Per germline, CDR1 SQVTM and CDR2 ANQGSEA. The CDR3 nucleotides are TGCAGCGTTGAAGTCAGGGGCTACAATGAGCAGTTCTTC. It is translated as CSVEVRGYNEQFF.

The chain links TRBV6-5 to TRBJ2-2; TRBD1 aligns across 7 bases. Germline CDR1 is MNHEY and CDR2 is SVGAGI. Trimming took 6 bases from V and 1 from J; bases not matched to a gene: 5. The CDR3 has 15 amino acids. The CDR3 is CASSPGTVNTGELFF. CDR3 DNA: TGTGCCAGCAGCCCCGGGACAGTGAACACCGGGGAGCTGTTTTTT.

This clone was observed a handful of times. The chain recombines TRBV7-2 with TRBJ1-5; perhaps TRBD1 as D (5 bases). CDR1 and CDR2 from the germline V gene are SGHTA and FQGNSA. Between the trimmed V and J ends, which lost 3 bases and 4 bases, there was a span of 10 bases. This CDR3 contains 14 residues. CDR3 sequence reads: CASSFQGRNQPQHF. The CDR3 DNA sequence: TGTGCCAGCAGCTTTCAGGGAAGAAATCAGCCCCAGCATTTT.

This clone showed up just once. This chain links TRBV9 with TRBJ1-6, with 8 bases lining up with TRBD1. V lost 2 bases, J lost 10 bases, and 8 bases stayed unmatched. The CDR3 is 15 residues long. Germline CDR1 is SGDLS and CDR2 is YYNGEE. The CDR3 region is CASSVETGGGSPLHF. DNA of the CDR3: TGTGCCAGCAGCGTCGAAACAGGGGGAGGGTCACCCCTCCACTTT.

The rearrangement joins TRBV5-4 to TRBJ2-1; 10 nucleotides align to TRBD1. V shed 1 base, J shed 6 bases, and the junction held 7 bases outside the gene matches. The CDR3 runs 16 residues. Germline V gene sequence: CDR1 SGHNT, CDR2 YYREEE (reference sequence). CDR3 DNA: TGTGCCAGCAGCTTGACGGGACAGGGGAATGTCAATGAGCAGTTCTTC. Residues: CASSLTGQGNVNEQFF. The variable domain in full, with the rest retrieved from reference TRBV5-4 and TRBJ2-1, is ETGVTQSPTHLIKTRGQQVTLRCSSQSGHNTVSWYQQALGQGPQFIFQYYREEENGRGNFPPRFSGLQFPNYSSELNVNALELDDSALYLCASSLTGQGNVNEQFFGPGTRLTVL.

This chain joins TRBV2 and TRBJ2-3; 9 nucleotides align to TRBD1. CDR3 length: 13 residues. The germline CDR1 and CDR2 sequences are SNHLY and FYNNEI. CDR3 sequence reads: CVSRQGETDTQYF. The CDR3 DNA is TGTGTCAGTCGACAGGGGGAGACAGATACGCAGTATTTT.

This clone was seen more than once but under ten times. CDR3 residues: CSGTRVSDTQYF. CDR3 coding DNA: TGCAGCGGAACCCGGGTGTCGGATACGCAGTATTTT. The chain combines TRBV29-1 with TRBJ2-3, with D hard to call. CDR3 length: 12 residues. Per the germline V gene, CDR1 is SQVTM and CDR2 is ANQGSEA. V shed 7 bases and J shed 6 bases, with 14 bases lying between them.

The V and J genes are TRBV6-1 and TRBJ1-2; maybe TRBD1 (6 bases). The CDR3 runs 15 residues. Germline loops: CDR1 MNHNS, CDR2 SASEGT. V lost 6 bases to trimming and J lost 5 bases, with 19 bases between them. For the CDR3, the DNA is TGTGCCAGCAGCCTAAACCGGGACACTTCATATGGCTACACCTTC. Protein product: CASSLNRDTSYGYTF.

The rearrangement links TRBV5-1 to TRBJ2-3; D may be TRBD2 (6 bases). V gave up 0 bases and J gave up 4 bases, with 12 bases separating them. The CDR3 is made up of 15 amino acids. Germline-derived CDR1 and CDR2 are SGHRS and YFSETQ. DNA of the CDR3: TGCGCCAGCAGCTTGGCGACGACGGGGGCAGATACGCAGTATTTT. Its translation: CASSLATTGADTQYF. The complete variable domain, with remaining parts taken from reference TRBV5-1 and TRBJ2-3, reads KAGVTQTPRYLIKTRGQQVTLSCSPISGHRSVSWYQQTPGQGLQFLFEYFSETQRNKGNFPGRFSGRQFSNSRSEMNVSTLELGDSALYLCASSLATTGADTQYFGPGTRLTVL.

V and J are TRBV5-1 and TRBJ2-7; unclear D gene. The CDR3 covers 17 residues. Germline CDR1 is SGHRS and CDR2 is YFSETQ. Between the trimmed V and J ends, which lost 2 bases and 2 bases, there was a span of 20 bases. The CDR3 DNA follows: TGCGCCAGCAGCTTAGTGGAGATCAGCAGAAAGCCCTACGAGCAGTACTTC. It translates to CASSLVEISRKPYEQYF.

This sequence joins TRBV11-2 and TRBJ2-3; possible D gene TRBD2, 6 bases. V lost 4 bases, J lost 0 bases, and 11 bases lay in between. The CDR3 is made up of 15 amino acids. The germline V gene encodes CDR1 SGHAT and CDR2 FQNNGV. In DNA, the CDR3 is TGTGCCAGCAGCTCCGGAGGGACTAGCACAGATACGCAGTATTTT. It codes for CASSSGGTSTDTQYF.

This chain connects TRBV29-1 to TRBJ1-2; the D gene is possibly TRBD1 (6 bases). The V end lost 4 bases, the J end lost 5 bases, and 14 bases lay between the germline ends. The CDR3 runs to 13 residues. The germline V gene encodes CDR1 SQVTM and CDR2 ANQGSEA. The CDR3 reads CSVGETGRYGYTF. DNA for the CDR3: TGCAGCGTTGGGGAAACAGGGCGGTATGGCTACACCTTC.

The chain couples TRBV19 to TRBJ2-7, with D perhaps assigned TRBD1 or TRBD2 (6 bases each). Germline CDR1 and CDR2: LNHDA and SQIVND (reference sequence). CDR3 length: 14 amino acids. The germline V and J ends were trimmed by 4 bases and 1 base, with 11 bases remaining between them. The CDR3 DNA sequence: TGTGCCAGTAGTACCGGGGGCGGATCCTACGAGCAGTACTTC. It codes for CASSTGGGSYEQYF.

CDR3 amino acids: CASSYTGTVPAEQFF. CDR3 DNA: TGTGCCAGCAGCTACACCGGGACAGTGCCGGCTGAGCAGTTCTTC. V gene TRBV11-1 combines with J gene TRBJ2-1; 7 nucleotides match TRBD1. The CDR3 is 15 amino acids. The V and J ends lost 4 bases and 9 bases, in that order; junction bases with no gene match: 12. Germline V CDR1 and CDR2: SGHAT, FQDESV (reference sequence).

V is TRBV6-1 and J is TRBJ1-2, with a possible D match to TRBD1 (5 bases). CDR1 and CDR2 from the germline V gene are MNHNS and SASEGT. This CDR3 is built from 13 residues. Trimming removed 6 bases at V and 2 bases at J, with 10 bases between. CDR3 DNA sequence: TGTGCCAGCAGCCTCAGGGAAAACTATGGCTACACCTTC. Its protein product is CASSLRENYGYTF.

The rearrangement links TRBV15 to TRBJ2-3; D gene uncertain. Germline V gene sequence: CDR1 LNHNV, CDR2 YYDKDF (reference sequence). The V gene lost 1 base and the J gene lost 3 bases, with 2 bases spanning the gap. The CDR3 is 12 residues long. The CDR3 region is CATSRGTDTQYF. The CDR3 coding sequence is TGTGCCACCAGCAGAGGGACAGATACGCAGTATTTT.

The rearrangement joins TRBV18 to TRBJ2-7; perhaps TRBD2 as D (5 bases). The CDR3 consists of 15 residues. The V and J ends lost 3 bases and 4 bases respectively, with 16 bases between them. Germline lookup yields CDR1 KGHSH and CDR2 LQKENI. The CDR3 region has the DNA TGTGCCAGCTCACCGGTCCGGGAACCATCTTACGAGCAGTACTTC. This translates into CASSPVREPSYEQYF. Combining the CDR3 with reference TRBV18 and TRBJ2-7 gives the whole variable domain NAGVMQNPRHLVRRRGQEARLRCSPMKGHSHVYWYRQLPEEGLKFMVYLQKENIIDESGMPKERFSAEFPKEGPSILRIQQVVRGDSAAYFCASSPVREPSYEQYFGPGTRLTVT.

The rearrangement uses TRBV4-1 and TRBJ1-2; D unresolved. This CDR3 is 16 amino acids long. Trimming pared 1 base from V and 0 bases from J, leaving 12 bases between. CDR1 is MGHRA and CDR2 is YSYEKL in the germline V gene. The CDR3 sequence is CASSQVGREANYGYTF. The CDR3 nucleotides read TGCGCCAGCAGCCAAGTGGGTCGGGAAGCTAACTATGGCTACACCTTC.

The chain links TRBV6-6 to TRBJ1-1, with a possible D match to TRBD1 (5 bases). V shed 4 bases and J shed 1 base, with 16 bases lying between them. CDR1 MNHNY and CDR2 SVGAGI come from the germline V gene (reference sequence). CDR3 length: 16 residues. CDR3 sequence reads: CASSSPGRTPNTEAFF. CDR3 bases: TGTGCCAGCAGTTCTCCGGGACGCACACCGAACACTGAAGCTTTCTTT.

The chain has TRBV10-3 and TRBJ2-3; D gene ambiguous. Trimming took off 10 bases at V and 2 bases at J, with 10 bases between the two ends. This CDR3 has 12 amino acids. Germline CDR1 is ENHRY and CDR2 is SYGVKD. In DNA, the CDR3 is TGTGCCACTGGGGAAACCACAGATACGCAGTATTTT. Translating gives CATGETTDTQYF.

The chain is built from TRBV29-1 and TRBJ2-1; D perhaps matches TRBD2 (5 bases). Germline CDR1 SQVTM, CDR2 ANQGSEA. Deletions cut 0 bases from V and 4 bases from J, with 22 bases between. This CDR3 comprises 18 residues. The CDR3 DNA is TGCAGCGTTGAAGATCCCGGGGTGTCGAGTCTTGTTTACAATGAGCAGTTCTTC. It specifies CSVEDPGVSSLVYNEQFF.

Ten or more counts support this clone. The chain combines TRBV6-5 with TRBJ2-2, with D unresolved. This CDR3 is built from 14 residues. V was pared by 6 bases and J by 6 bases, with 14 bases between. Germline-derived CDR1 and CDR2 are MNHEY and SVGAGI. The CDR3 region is CASRPGLAAGELFF. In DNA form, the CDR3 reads TGTGCCAGCAGACCGGGCCTCGCCGCCGGGGAGCTGTTTTTT.

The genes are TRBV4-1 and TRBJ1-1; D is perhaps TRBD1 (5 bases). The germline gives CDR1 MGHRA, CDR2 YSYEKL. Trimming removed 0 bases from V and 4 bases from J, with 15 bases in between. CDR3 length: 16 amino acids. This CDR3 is CASSQESGVRGTEAFF. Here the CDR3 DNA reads TGCGCCAGCAGCCAAGAGTCGGGGGTTCGAGGCACTGAAGCTTTCTTT.

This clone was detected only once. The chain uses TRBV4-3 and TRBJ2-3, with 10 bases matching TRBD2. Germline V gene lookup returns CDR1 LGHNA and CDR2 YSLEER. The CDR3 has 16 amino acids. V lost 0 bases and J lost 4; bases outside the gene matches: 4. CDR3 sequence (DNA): TGCGCCAGCAGCCAAGAGGTAGCGGGGGGTTCAGATACGCAGTATTTT. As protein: CASSQEVAGGSDTQYF.

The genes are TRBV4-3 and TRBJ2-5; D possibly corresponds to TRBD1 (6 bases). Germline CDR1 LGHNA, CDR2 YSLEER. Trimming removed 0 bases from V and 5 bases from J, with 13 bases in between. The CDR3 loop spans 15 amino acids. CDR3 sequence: CASSQDVSGVETQYF. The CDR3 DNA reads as TGCGCCAGCAGCCAAGACGTTTCAGGGGTGGAGACCCAGTACTTC.